This T cell receptor (beta chain) was captured by sequencing in a study of tumor and adjacent non-tumor tissue in lung cancer. The template was RNA from unsorted bulk tissue. Donors were chemotherapy-naive, newly diagnosed lung cancer surgical patients in China, August–late 2014. A remark on this clonotype: Its ends do not fully match the called genes, so a read error is possible.

Per the germline V gene, CDR1 is SGHAT and CDR2 is FQNNGV. There are 17 residues in the CDR3. TCRbeta libraries were built with three rounds of nested PCR, modified from ARM-PCR. TCRdb processed the multiplex PCR reads anew with MiXCR; each CDR3 protein has one entry. This sample has roughly 200,000 distinct CDR3 sequences, with 70% to 75% found just once. This TCR was recovered from a man between 60 and 75 years old with non-small cell lung cancer. The sequencing sample was made of lung tumor tissue. The V gene is TRBV11-2, the J gene TRBJ2-1, with a tentative D call TRBD2 (5 bases). CDR3 sequence (DNA): TGTGCCAGCAGGCAGATTCATATAACGGGGAGATACAATGAGAAGTTCTTC. Translated, it gives CASRQIHITGRYNEKFF.